A selection of T cell receptor beta chains follows, all from one sample in a study of blood T cell repertoires in COVID-19. Clones were sequenced by immunoSEQ multiplex PCR, and TCRdb holds only the in-frame ones, with some missing. The data hold 300,000 to 400,000 clones, with 70% to 90% observed a single time. Sequenced input: PBMCs or T cells enriched from blood (not recorded which). These receptors were obtained from a woman between 25 and 40 years old with acute COVID-19. Each CDR3 is given without its conserved first and last residue.

V,CDR3
TRBV3-1/TRBV3-2,ASSPTSGGGTGELF
TRBV5-8,ASSYPTDNTEAF
TRBV30,AWGRTELQF
TRBV7-2,ASSLGQGIGLDGYT
TRBV7-3,ASSPDRWYTEAF
TRBV3-1/TRBV3-2,ASSQNAQGGGSPLH
TRBV7-9,ASSNSISSYNEQF
TRBV5-6,ASSPRSSGNTIY
TRBV24-1,ATSDTGGRGYEQY
TRBV29-1,SGYGANEKLF
TRBV25-1,ASSGYRGSWNEQF
TRBV4-3,ASSPGAGGHKTGELF
TRBV6-5,ASSRGLLEETQY
TRBV7-8,ASSLYGLAETQY
TRBV7-9,ASSLGLAGGTDTQY
TRBV6-2/TRBV6-3,ASSFGTDSGNTIY
TRBV5-5,ASSLFPGGPVSNQPQH
TRBV2,ASSLSGQSGFSYNSPLH
TRBV20-1,SASIPVLNQPQH
TRBV3-1/TRBV3-2,ASSPAGGGSSYEQY
TRBV19,ASSPTGRSYEQY
TRBV28,ASSSGIAYGYT
TRBV3-1/TRBV3-2,ASSPRGVTDTQY
TRBV5-4,ASSLPPPSGGEQF
TRBV30,AWSEQGYSPLH
TRBV2,ASSPLTGTGSGYT
TRBV13,ASSLWDRESYYGYT
TRBV12-5,ASGLVPGGYEQY
TRBV10-1,ASSDPGTGRTDTQY
TRBV5-6,ASSLRGIGPSEEQF
TRBV3-1/TRBV3-2,ASSHTTVAGANVLT
TRBV5-1,ASSLERKAVTGELF
TRBV24-1,ATSVSDRGRETQY
TRBV11-3,ASSSRTGQSSYNEQF
TRBV25-1,ASSRTGGGGTEAF
TRBV4-3,ASSQGTGRNQETQY